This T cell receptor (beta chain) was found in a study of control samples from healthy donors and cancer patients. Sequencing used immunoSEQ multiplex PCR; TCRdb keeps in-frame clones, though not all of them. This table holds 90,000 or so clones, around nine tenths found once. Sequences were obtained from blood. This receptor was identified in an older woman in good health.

The CDR3 sequence is CASSPQWGRANVLTF. CDR3 nucleotides: TGTGCCAGCAGCCCCCAGTGGGGTAGGGCCAACGTCCTGACTTTC. The gene calls are TRBV7-2 and TRBJ2-6; D is unresolved. Germline V lookup: CDR1 SGHTA, CDR2 FQGNSA. CDR3 length: 15 residues. Trimming cost V 5 bases and J 5 bases, with 13 bases left between them.